This T cell receptor beta chain came from a study of cytomegalovirus exposure and HLA in healthy donors (dated by TCRdb to about 2017). For context, the study as a whole: An earlier analysis of some 600 of the donors reported 250 to 350 Gb of sequence data and 95 million to 130 million unique TCR beta sequences obtained from about 200 million T cells. All discovery cohort repertoires had been generated using a single sequencing platform. To predict cytomegalovirus infection status, the study combined high-throughput TCR immunosequencing, statistical association of individual TCRs with disease status, and machine learning. In the later analysis, no new phenotypic data were used to find candidate immune exposures; instead, reliance was placed on TCR beta sequences and their occurrence across donors. HLA typing covered class I and class II loci at four-digit resolution. The study was designed to test whether signatures of past pathogen exposure could be identified by cataloging public T cell receptors. Among the roughly 410 genotyped donors, approximately 82% belonged to the genetic ancestry cluster associated with self-reported Caucasian donors. The study profiled the T cell repertoires of around 700 subjects by immunosequencing and related them to cytomegalovirus serostatus. To study patterns of TCR occurrence, a later analysis re-analyzed previously published TCR beta repertoires from just over 650 donors and added high-resolution HLA genotyping. The number of donors typed differed by locus, with roughly 629-640 for A, B, C, DRB1 and DQB1, roughly 520 for DQA1, nearly 610 for DPA1, and approximately 470 for DPB1. Five DR-DQ haplotypes were treated as single units for association and clustering because of strong linkage in the cohort. Donor age, sex, ethnicity and CMV serostatus were collected together with the repertoire data. A later genetic analysis used genome-wide SNP genotypes for about 65% of the 666 donors, treating that subset as a discovery cohort. Roughly 290 gigabases of sequencing data and around 85 million unique TCR sequences made up an early release that covered 640 HLA-typed donors. In addition to the first cohort of 650 to 750 subjects, a separate validation cohort of approximately 130 different subjects was used. Across 398 genotyped donors of the cohort, an average of about 240,000 unique TCR beta nucleotide sequences per donor were sequenced, and roughly a sixth of those sequences were non-productive. An earlier analysis of nearly 600 of the donors applied high-throughput TCR beta sequencing to assess whether each TCR beta V gene segment acted as functional or pseudogenic.

As to this clone: Its antigen is unknown.

The germline V gene sets CDR1 to SGDLS and CDR2 to YYNGEE. Germline trimming amounts to 4 bases on V and 12 bases on J, with 4 as the count of junction bases outside the gene matches. Its CDR3 holds 11 amino acids, cysteine through phenylalanine. CDR3 DNA is the only sequence kept; it has 33 bases, read in frame from the first base. The library was generated by the immunoSEQ multiplex PCR assay. For the multiplex PCR, a mixture combining 60 forward primers for TCR Vbeta segments and 13 reverse primers for TCR Jbeta segments was used. The CDR3 region of rearranged TCR beta genes was amplified from genomic DNA with a multiplex PCR assay. The Illumina HiSeq System was used to sequence the amplified TCR beta libraries as 87-base-pair reads. The study's processing was this. A later analysis tallied roughly 80 million unique TCR beta chains across the approximately 670 repertoires, and around 12 million of those chains were shared by two or more donors. Raw reads were error-corrected and collapsed into unique sequences by a nearest-neighbor algorithm in which closely related sequences were merged to remove PCR and sequencing errors. V, D and J gene segments were assigned by aligning CDR3 sequences to IMGT reference sequences. For a sequence to be retained, at least a six-nucleotide match to both a V gene segment and a J gene segment was required. A rearrangement counted as productive if the CDR3 had no stop codons and remained in frame with V and J, and every other rearrangement counted as non-productive. Following IMGT convention, CDR3 was defined as the stretch from the second conserved V-encoded cysteine up to the conserved J-encoded phenylalanine. In an earlier analysis of around 600 of the donors, sequences lacking an unambiguous match to a single V gene segment were excluded. In an earlier analysis of almost 600 of the donors, a V segment was called functional when productive rearrangements were above 56.7%, and segregating when the standard deviation between donors exceeded 5%. A statistical classification framework was built to diagnose cytomegalovirus status from the catalog of TCR beta chain sequences. A later analysis assigned V and J genes by comparing TCR nucleotide sequences with IMGT/GENE-DB human TR gene sequences. Using the TCRdist pipeline, a later analysis assigned CDR3 sequences along with most-parsimonious VDJ recombination scenarios. In a later analysis, every TCR beta chain was defined by the combination of its CDR3 amino acid sequence and its V-gene family, and reads without a unique V-gene family were dropped. To address suspected cross-contamination and a sequencing artifact, a later analysis removed a few hundred highly shared, low-generation-probability nucleotide sequences. For each public chain, a later analysis derived a clonal expansion index from normalized ranks of inferred template counts within each repertoire. A later analysis computed generation probabilities with a VDJ recombination model fitted to out-of-frame rearrangements, and checked the results against IGoR. A later analysis scored TCR-TCR, TCR-HLA and TCR-CMV co-occurrence with hypergeometric tests, applying a repertoire-size bias correction to TCR pairs. False discovery rates were estimated in a later analysis by permuting HLA or CMV assignments 20 times. A later analysis grouped co-occurring TCRs with DBSCAN, adding TCRdist sequence similarity when clustering within HLA-allele-positive subsets. Repertoires with fewer than 30,000 or more than 120,000 public chains were left out of co-occurrence clustering, as were five repertoires with anomalous nucleotide sharing. The source is immuneACCESS, and TCRdb retained only in-frame sequences with V and J called. Part of the clones is not carried over; for the studies checked, unresolved V genes explain less than half of this, and the remainder is unexplained. That table supplies the V and J calls and clone size; D and trimming were determined from the DNA. This specimen's table enumerates 150,000 or so clones. The leading ten clones occupy 1.5% to 2% of the sample.

Broader findings and caveats from the paper: The study gave a list of about 170 TCR beta chains associated with cytomegalovirus. Because counts were too low, under 20 rarely observed V segments, including chromosome 9 orphons, were left out of the earlier analysis of 587 of the donors. Cytomegalovirus status was reported to be diagnosed by the classifier with high specificity and sensitivity in both the original and validation cohorts. In vitro tests confirmed that three of the cytomegalovirus-associated TCR beta chains recognize cytomegalovirus antigens. A cluster of highly shared sequence variants was judged likely to be a technical artifact of the sequencing pipeline. Because the 87-base-pair reads could not distinguish some IMGT-functional V segments, including TRBV6-2 and TRBV6-3, those segments were excluded. Only TCR beta chains were sequenced in this cohort, and the absence of alpha or paired-chain data limited detectable features. Compared with equally common non-associated chains, HLA-associated TCR beta chains in a later analysis were more clonally expanded and had lower generation probabilities. In a later genetic analysis, a missense DCLRE1C variant was associated with V-gene and J-gene trimming of TCR beta chains, and the association was replicated in an independent cohort. A later analysis reported that several top co-occurrence clusters appeared linked to parvovirus B19, influenza, CMV and Epstein-Barr virus. In a later analysis, TCR association rates were found to vary across HLA loci, with the most associated TCRs seen for DRB1 alleles and the fewest for HLA-C alleles. Across donors, most TCR sequences were observed very rarely, whereas some public TCRs were present in many individuals. Presence/absence analyses assumed roughly uniform sequencing depth across donors, an assumption that may not hold. HLA typing was unavailable for some donors at each locus, so association tests used only the typed subset. For the cohort, immune exposure information was limited to CMV serostatus. In an earlier analysis of roughly 560 of the donors, most TCR beta V segments were observed in productive rearrangements about 87% or about 30% of the time, broadly matching IMGT annotations. A further reported finding was that TCR beta sequences accurately predicted the HLA-A and HLA-B alleles for most subjects in the first cohort. Strong co-occurrence of HLA alleles, especially DR and DQ, made assigning TCR associations to individual alleles difficult. Correlated functional status among segregating V segments might be attributable to linkage disequilibrium, but an unknown experimental factor could not be ruled out. Most CMV-associated TCR beta chains appeared to be HLA-restricted in a later analysis, and the HLA associations seemed to be driven largely by CMV exposure. At a false discovery rate of 0.05, a later analysis linked 15,000 to 20,000 TCR beta sequences to specific HLA alleles. It was suggested by the authors that the approach could potentially be generalized to other disease states and immunological phenotypes. According to a later genetic analysis, donors in an Asian-associated ancestry cluster had fewer N-insertions in productive TCRs than the approximately 700-donor mean.

The cohort was made up of 650 to 700 healthy bone marrow donors. All cohort members were sampled while nominally healthy, although unrecorded immune exposures were likely present. The donor was CMV seronegative and was included in the group of a few hundred seronegative cohort members. A peripheral blood sample was provided by each donor, and peripheral blood mononuclear cells were used for TCR beta sequencing. Genomic DNA was extracted from the blood cell samples with the Qiagen DNeasy Blood Extraction Kit. The rearrangement combines TRBV9 with TRBJ1-1; TRBD1 matches 9 bases in the middle. The sequenced sample consisted of PBMCs. The clonotype was recovered from a woman aged 50 to 60 in good health and CMV-seronegative. The CDR3: CASSSDRGTFF. The nucleotide sequence is TGTGCCAGCAGCTCGGACAGGGGTACTTTCTTT.